Presented here are 27 T cell receptor beta chains from one specimen sequenced in a study of T-cell reconstitution after alpha-beta-depleted transplantation in children. Preparation of the TCRbeta library used unique molecular identifiers. From the PCR reads, TCRdb called clonotypes with MiXCR, one entry per CDR3 protein. This table has about 400,000 distinct CDR3 sequences, roughly 22% appearing once. The sequences come from PBMCs from the stem cell graft donor, collected from the stem cell graft. The receptors come from a human donor who donated a stem cell graft to a child with acute myeloid leukemia.

At least ten counts were recorded for this clonotype. The V and J genes are TRBV20-1 and TRBJ2-7, with 8 bases that match TRBD2. Germline V CDR1 and CDR2: DFQATT, SNEGSKA (reference sequence). The CDR3 contains 12 residues. V lost 3 bases to trimming and J lost 5 bases; unmatched junction nucleotides: 3. The CDR3 DNA reads TGCAGTGCTAGCGGGACTAGGAACGAGCAGTACTTC. This encodes CSASGTRNEQYF.

This clonotype was counted between two and nine times. J is TRBJ2-7 and V is TRBV4-1; a possible D gene is TRBD2 (6 bases). The CDR3 extends over 13 amino acids. The germline V gene has CDR1 MGHRA and CDR2 YSYEKL. The germline V and J ends were trimmed by 1 base and 3 bases, with 7 bases remaining between them. The CDR3 here is CASSQGGDYEQYF. In DNA form, the CDR3 reads TGCGCCAGCAGCCAAGGGGGGGACTACGAGCAGTACTTC.

This clonotype was found a few times. The chain recombines TRBV28 with TRBJ2-7, with 7 positions matching TRBD2. The CDR3 covers 12 residues. CDR1 and CDR2 (germline): MDHEN, SYDVKM. V trimming: 6 bases; J trimming: 7 bases; junction bases outside the gene matches: 6. This CDR3 reads CASRGLPGEQYF. The DNA of the CDR3 is TGTGCCAGCAGGGGACTACCCGGGGAGCAGTACTTC.

This chain joins TRBV10-3 and TRBJ2-1; TRBD2 aligns across 7 bases. CDR3 size: 12 residues. Germline values: CDR1 ENHRY, CDR2 SYGVKD. With 4 bases clipped from V and 7 bases from J, the junction kept 1 base outside the gene matches. CDR3 sequence (DNA): TGTGCCATCAGTGCGGGAGGAAATGAGCAGTTCTTC. Encoded protein: CAISAGGNEQFF.

The chain joins TRBV30 to TRBJ1-2; D unclear. This CDR3 comprises 13 residues. Germline V gene data show CDR1 as GTSNPN and CDR2 as SVGIG (reference sequence). Trimming pared 4 bases from V and 2 bases from J, leaving 11 bases between. CDR3 loop: CAWILDGNYGYTF. The CDR3 nucleotides read TGTGCCTGGATACTGGACGGGAACTATGGCTACACCTTC.

CDR3 in DNA: TGCGCCAGCAGCTTGGAGGTAAGGGGCTCCTACAATGAGCAGTTCTTC. This sequence encodes CASSLEVRGSYNEQFF. V usage is TRBV5-1 and J usage is TRBJ2-1, with a possible D match to TRBD1 (5 bases). V lost 0 bases and J 0 bases, leaving 10 bases between the germline ends. Germline V lookup: CDR1 SGHRS, CDR2 YFSETQ. This CDR3 contains 16 residues.

This chain links TRBV12-3 or TRBV12-4 with TRBJ1-1; the D is unclear. Between the trimmed V and J ends, which lost 3 bases and 6 bases, there was a span of 11 bases. The CDR3 spans 13 residues. CDR3 nucleotides: TGTGCCAGCAGTTTGAAAGAGCGCCCTGAAGCTTTCTTT. Translation gives CASSLKERPEAFF.

This clonotype was seen only a few times. The chain carries TRBV11-3 and TRBJ2-5; D remains ambiguous. The CDR3 length is 15 residues. Germline assignment: CDR1 SGHNT and CDR2 YENEEA. V was trimmed by 5 bases and J by 2 bases, leaving 15 bases between them. The CDR3 sequence is CASSVLRPYQETQYF. The CDR3 bases are TGTGCCAGCAGCGTCCTCAGGCCCTATCAAGAGACCCAGTACTTC.

This clonotype is a singleton in its sample. The chain couples TRBV5-5 to TRBJ1-5; no firm D call. CDR3 length equals 15 residues. Germline CDR1 is SGHKS and CDR2 is YYEKEE (reference sequence). V dropped 2 bases and J dropped 6 bases, with 15 bases sitting between them. The CDR3 coding sequence is TGTGCCAGCAGCTTAGAGCCCCCGTGGGGTCAGCCCCAGCATTTT. It specifies CASSLEPPWGQPQHF.

The table lists this clonotype with a few counts. An end of the junction does not agree with germline; a read error may underlie this. The chain joins TRBV12-3 or TRBV12-4 to TRBJ2-1; the D gene is possibly TRBD2 (6 bases). The CDR3 totals 14 residues. The CDR3 nucleotides read TGTGCCAGCAGTCTAGCGACCATCTACAATGAGCAGTTCTTC. As protein: CASSLATIYNEQFF.

The CDR3 DNA reads TGTGCCACCGCGTCAGGGCCGACGGGAGTGTCCGGGGAGCTGTTTTTT. It yields the protein CATASGPTGVSGELFF. The chain uses TRBV24-1 and TRBJ2-2, with D tentatively TRBD2 (6 bases). V dropped 9 bases and J dropped 6 bases, with 22 bases sitting between them. The CDR3 is 16 amino acids. CDR1 and CDR2 from the germline V gene are KGHDR and SFDVKD.

This clonotype was seen only a few times. The rearrangement links TRBV18 to TRBJ2-1, with TRBD1 as a possible D gene (5 bases). The CDR3 loop spans 16 amino acids. Germline V gene lookup returns CDR1 KGHSH and CDR2 LQKENI. The V gene lost 2 bases and the J gene lost 5 bases, with 16 bases spanning the gap. CDR3 in DNA: TGTGCCAGCTCACCAACAGGTCCTTGGGTAGACAATGAGCAGTTCTTC. Amino acid sequence: CASSPTGPWVDNEQFF.

This sequence joins TRBV2 and TRBJ2-1; TRBD2 aligns across 11 bases. This CDR3 contains 17 residues. V was clipped by 2 bases and J by 9 bases; unmatched bases: 12. The germline gives CDR1 SNHLY, CDR2 FYNNEI. The CDR3 loop reads CASSENRQLAGEGEQFF. The CDR3 DNA reads TGTGCCAGCAGTGAAAATAGGCAACTAGCGGGAGAAGGTGAGCAGTTCTTC.

Many counts were recorded for this clonotype. The chain combines TRBV7-9 with TRBJ2-1; 7 bases are a match to TRBD1. The CDR3 sequence is 14 residues long. Germline V gene data show CDR1 as SEHNR and CDR2 as FQNEAQ (reference sequence). Trimming at V came to 5 bases and at J to 8 bases, leaving 9 bases not matched to a gene. In DNA form, the CDR3 reads TGTGCCAGCAGCAACCGGGACAGCCCCTATGAGCAGTTCTTC. Translation: CASSNRDSPYEQFF.

This clonotype came up a few times. The V call is TRBV29-1, the J call TRBJ2-7, with D possibly matching TRBD2 (5 bases). The germline V gene has CDR1 SQVTM and CDR2 ANQGSEA. V lost 1 base and J 2 bases, leaving 9 bases between the germline ends. CDR3 size: 13 residues. The CDR3 DNA sequence: TGCAGCGTTGAAGTCGAGAGGGCCTACGAGCAGTACTTC. Translating it yields CSVEVERAYEQYF.

This clonotype came up a few times. The rearrangement links TRBV12-3 or TRBV12-4 to TRBJ2-3, with D possibly being TRBD1 or TRBD2 (6 bases each). The ends were cut back, 5 bases at V and 14 bases at J, with 17 bases in the middle. The CDR3 is made up of 12 amino acids. The CDR3 is CASSPGALDLYF. CDR3 nucleotides: TGTGCCAGCAGTCCGGGGGCACTGGATCTGTATTTT.

At least ten counts were recorded for this clonotype. As the CDR3 is not closed by the conserved phenylalanine or tryptophan, this likely results from a read error. The DNA is left out, because the CDR3 cannot be placed on it with certainty; the CDR3 is given as TCRdb lists it. This chain uses TRBV20-1 with TRBJ2-7; whether TRBD2, the table's D call, matches the DNA was not checked. The CDR3 has 12 residues if both end residues are counted. In germline, CDR1 is DFQATT, CDR2 SNEGSKA (reference sequence). CDR3 in amino acids: CSALPDDRTLLL.

The table lists this clonotype with a few counts. The chain carries TRBV5-1 and TRBJ2-3; TRBD2 is a possible D gene (5 bases). CDR1 SGHRS and CDR2 YFSETQ come from the germline V gene. This CDR3 spans 15 amino acids. The ends were cut back, 2 bases at V and 1 base at J, with 11 bases in the middle. The CDR3 region has the DNA TGCGCCAGCAGCTTCCTAGCCGAGGGCACAGATACGCAGTATTTT. Translation gives CASSFLAEGTDTQYF.

In this sample, this clonotype turned up once. The gene calls are TRBV25-1 and TRBJ2-7, with D possibly being TRBD2 (5 bases). This CDR3 is built from 16 residues. CDR1 is MGHDK and CDR2 is SYGVNS in the germline V gene. V gave up 1 base and J gave up 5 bases, with 18 bases separating them. DNA for the CDR3: TGTGCCAGCAGTGAATCTAGGACTCGTCTTCCCCACGAGCAGTACTTC. This translates into CASSESRTRLPHEQYF.

The J gene is TRBJ1-3, the V gene TRBV12-3 or TRBV12-4; tentative D call: TRBD1 (6 bases). Trimming removed 9 bases at V and 2 bases at J, with 11 bases between. This CDR3 has 13 residues. CDR3 region: CASLSGAGNTIYF. CDR3 in DNA: TGTGCCAGTTTGTCAGGGGCTGGAAACACCATATATTTT.

This clonotype was found many times. The chain combines TRBV5-6 with TRBJ2-1; D is uncertain. The CDR3 has 15 residues. V lost 0 bases and J lost 4, with 11 bases in between. Germline V gene data show CDR1 as SGHDT and CDR2 as YYEEEE. The CDR3 DNA sequence: TGTGCCAGCAGCTTGGTCCCACAAGGGTACAATGAGCAGTTCTTC. Amino acid sequence: CASSLVPQGYNEQFF.

This clonotype was observed a handful of times. The V call is TRBV6-5, the J call TRBJ2-7; 7 positions match TRBD1. V was pared by 2 bases and J by 3 bases, with 4 bases of the junction left unmatched. Germline V gene sequence: CDR1 MNHEY, CDR2 SVGAGI. The CDR3 consists of 14 residues. As DNA, the CDR3 is TGTGCCAGCAGTTACAGGGACAGAAGCTACGAGCAGTACTTC. Protein product: CASSYRDRSYEQYF.

The table lists this clonotype with a few counts. J is TRBJ2-3 and V is TRBV27; D unresolved. V was clipped by 10 bases and J by 3 bases, with 20 bases between them. CDR1 MNHEY and CDR2 SMNVEV come from the germline V gene (reference sequence). This CDR3 region has 15 residues. The CDR3 DNA follows: TGTGCCACCCACCGATCATCTCTAAGGACAGATACGCAGTATTTT. Protein: CATHRSSLRTDTQYF.

This clonotype was found a few times. The chain uses TRBV28 and TRBJ2-7; D possibly uses TRBD1 or TRBD2 (5 bases each). This CDR3 has 12 amino acids. Per the germline V gene, CDR1 is MDHEN and CDR2 is SYDVKM. The ends were cut back, 8 bases at V and 2 bases at J, with 10 bases in the middle. CDR3 bases: TGTGCCAGCGGGGACGGGACCTACGAGCAGTACTTC. Its protein product is CASGDGTYEQYF.

V usage is TRBV7-9 and J usage is TRBJ2-1, with 7 bases fitting TRBD2. The V gene end was trimmed by 6 bases and the J gene end by 5 bases; junction bases not matched to a gene: 4. The CDR3 runs 13 residues. Germline V CDR1 and CDR2: SEHNR, FQNEAQ (reference sequence). This chain's CDR3 is CASRAGRHNEQFF. The CDR3 bases are TGTGCCAGCAGAGCGGGACGCCACAATGAGCAGTTCTTC.

The rearrangement links TRBV6-1 to TRBJ2-5; 9 bases fit TRBD2. V lost 6 bases and J lost 7; bases outside the gene matches: 12. This CDR3 is built from 15 residues. Germline CDR1 and CDR2: MNHNS and SASEGT. CDR3 residues: CASRPSGDPPGTQYF. CDR3 in DNA: TGTGCCAGCAGGCCTAGCGGGGATCCCCCGGGGACCCAGTACTTC.

This clonotype has a handful of counts. This chain connects TRBV5-1 to TRBJ2-7; 8 bases agree with TRBD2. The CDR3 runs to 15 residues. V shed 1 base, J shed 6 bases, and the junction held 9 bases outside the gene matches. Germline CDR1 is SGHRS and CDR2 is YFSETQ. CDR3: CASSLFTSGMSEQYF. CDR3 DNA sequence: TGCGCCAGCAGCTTGTTCACTAGCGGAATGAGCGAGCAGTACTTC.